These 16 T cell receptor beta chains were all obtained from the same sample, sequenced in a study of Graves' ophthalmopathy and Graves' hyperthyroidism. For repertoire sequencing, the TCR beta CDR3 regions were amplified from RNA transcripts. Following a first-round RT-PCR that used HTBI primers, a second-round multiplex PCR was carried out. TCRdb redid the calling of the multiplex PCR reads with MiXCR, one entry per CDR3 protein. This table has 500,000 to 800,000 distinct CDR3 sequences, under 50% appearing once. Sequencing was carried out using peripheral blood. Receptors were obtained from an adult man with Graves' ophthalmopathy.

Many counts were recorded for this clonotype. The CDR3 bases are TGTGCCAGCAGCCAAGGGACGGCGAACACTGAAGCTTTCTTT. This gives the protein CASSQGTANTEAFF. This sequence joins TRBV3-1 and TRBJ1-1, with D uncertain. Trimming removed 1 base at V and 1 base at J, with 7 bases between. CDR3 size: 14 residues. Germline V gene lookup returns CDR1 LGHDT and CDR2 YNNKEL (reference sequence).

A note on this clonotype: This may arise from a read error, as a much more abundant clone is one base away. The chain uses TRBV9 and TRBJ1-4; no firm D call. Looked up from germline, CDR1 is SGDLS and CDR2 is YYNGEE. CDR3 length equals 16 residues. The CDR3: CAGSVDGEATNEKLFF. CDR3 bases: TGTGCCGGCAGCGTAGACGGCGAAGCAACTAATGAAAAACTGTTTTTT. The whole variable domain, filled in from reference TRBV9 and TRBJ1-4, reads DSGVTQTPKHLITATGQRVTLRCSPRSGDLSVYWYQQSLDQGLQFLIQYYNGEERAKGNILERFSAQQFPDLHSELNLSSLELGDSALYFCAGSVDGEATNEKLFFGSGTQLSVL.

This clonotype was seen only once. The rearrangement links TRBV27 to TRBJ2-7, with a possible D match to TRBD1 (6 bases). The V gene's germline CDR1 is MNHEY and CDR2 SMNVEV (reference sequence). The CDR3 runs 14 residues. Trimming removed 5 bases from V and 3 bases from J, with 14 bases in between. CDR3 bases: TGTGCCAGCAGTGTCTTTGCAGGGGTCTACGAGCAGTACTTC. This codes for CASSVFAGVYEQYF.

This clonotype was seen more than once but under ten times. V is TRBV2 and J is TRBJ1-5; perhaps TRBD1 as D (6 bases). Trimming removed 5 bases at V and 11 bases at J, with 16 bases between. The CDR3 loop spans 13 amino acids. The germline gives CDR1 SNHLY, CDR2 FYNNEI. The CDR3 is CASSPTGQETQHF. CDR3 in DNA: TGTGCCAGCAGTCCCACGGGACAAGAGACCCAGCATTTT.

This clonotype appeared a few times. The chain has TRBV2 and TRBJ2-7; TRBD2 might be the D (5 bases). Germline values: CDR1 SNHLY, CDR2 FYNNEI. V shed 7 bases and J shed 2 bases, with 9 bases lying between them. The CDR3 spans 12 residues. In DNA form, the CDR3 reads TGTGCCAGCATCTCCGGGACCTACGAGCAGTACTTC. It is translated as CASISGTYEQYF.

CDR3: CASSVGTGGLTNEKLFF. The DNA for the CDR3 is TGTGCCAGCAGCGTAGGTACAGGGGGGTTGACTAATGAAAAACTGTTTTTT. The rearrangement joins TRBV9 to TRBJ1-4; 8 bases align to TRBD1. V gave up 0 bases and J gave up 2 bases; unmatched junction bases: 6. The germline V gene has CDR1 SGDLS and CDR2 YYNGEE. The CDR3 sequence is 17 residues long.

This clonotype appeared a few times. This chain links TRBV7-3 with TRBJ1-2, with unresolved D. This CDR3 has 14 amino acids. The ends were cut back, 8 bases at V and 2 bases at J, with 15 bases in the middle. The germline V gene encodes CDR1 SGHTA and CDR2 FQGTGA. For the CDR3, the DNA is TGTGCCAGCTCACCACCGGTCCAGAACTATGGCTACACCTTC. It yields the protein CASSPPVQNYGYTF. The full variable domain, its missing parts supplied by reference TRBV7-3 and TRBJ1-2, is GAGVSQTPSNKVTEKGKYVELRCDPISGHTALYWYRQSLGQGPEFLIYFQGTGAADDSGLPNDRFFAVRPEGSVSTLKIQRTERGDSAVYLCASSPPVQNYGYTFGSGTRLTVV.

The rearrangement links TRBV29-1 to TRBJ2-7; tentatively, D is TRBD1 (5 bases). The CDR3 runs 13 residues. The V and J ends lost 8 bases and 1 base respectively, with 15 bases between them. Germline-derived CDR1 and CDR2 are SQVTM and ANQGSEA. CDR3 coding DNA: TGCAGCTTAGCCGGCAGGGCTTCCTACGAGCAGTACTTC. This encodes CSLAGRASYEQYF.

At least ten counts were recorded for this clonotype. CDR3 nucleotide sequence: TGTGCCAGCAGTCGCCGGACAGGGCAAGATGAAGCTTTCTTT. Translation gives CASSRRTGQDEAFF. The V call is TRBV2, the J call TRBJ1-1; 8 bases fit TRBD1. In germline, CDR1 is SNHLY, CDR2 FYNNEI. J was trimmed by 7 bases and V by 5 bases; bases with no gene match: 9. CDR3 length: 14 amino acids.

This clonotype came up many times. CDR3 DNA: TGTGCCATCAGTGAGTCTAGACGCTCCTACGAGCAGTACTTC. It codes for CAISESRRSYEQYF. The chain couples TRBV10-3 to TRBJ2-7; D is unclear. CDR3 size: 14 residues. Trimming removed 0 bases from V and 0 bases from J, with 6 bases in between. The germline V gene encodes CDR1 ENHRY and CDR2 SYGVKD.

The chain has TRBV20-1 and TRBJ2-7, with D perhaps matching TRBD2 (6 bases). Germline V gives CDR1 DFQATT, CDR2 SNEGSKA (reference sequence). V gave up 3 bases and J gave up 2 bases, with 17 bases separating them. The CDR3 length is 15 residues. CDR3 DNA sequence: TGCAGTGCTAGCTCGGAGGGGCCAACAACCTACGAGCAGTACTTC. Translation: CSASSEGPTTYEQYF.

This clonotype came up a few times. The rearrangement links TRBV27 to TRBJ1-1; D is possibly TRBD1 (6 bases). Germline CDR1 reads MNHEY; CDR2 reads SMNVEV (reference sequence). This CDR3 spans 13 amino acids. Trimming took 6 bases from V and 3 from J, leaving 11 bases between them. CDR3 sequence (DNA): TGTGCCAGCAGCCTCAGGGGTCACACTGAAGCTTTCTTT. Protein sequence: CASSLRGHTEAFF.

This clonotype showed up just once. The V call is TRBV7-7, the J call TRBJ1-3; the match to TRBD1 covers 8 bases. The CDR3 extends over 17 amino acids. Trimming cost V 3 bases and J 1 base; bases outside gene matches: 8. Germline V CDR1 and CDR2: SSHAT, FNYEAQ (reference sequence). CDR3: CASSFGQGLASGNTIYF. CDR3 DNA: TGTGCCAGCAGCTTCGGACAGGGTTTAGCTTCTGGAAACACCATATATTTT. The full variable domain, its missing parts supplied by reference TRBV7-7 and TRBJ1-3, is GAGVSQSPRYKVTKRGQDVTLRCDPISSHATLYWYQQALGQGPEFLTYFNYEAQPDKSGLPSDRFSAERPEGSISTLTIQRTEQRDSAMYRCASSFGQGLASGNTIYFGEGSWLTVV.

Regarding this clonotype: The junction and the germline gene differ at one end; a read error may be behind it. The chain uses TRBV10-3 and TRBJ1-2; TRBD1 matches 8 bases. CDR1 ENHRY and CDR2 SYGVKD come from the germline V gene. The CDR3 spans 16 residues. Written as DNA, the CDR3 is TGTGCCAGCAGTTTATCGATCGGACAGGGCCGGTATGGCTACACCTTC. It encodes CASSLSIGQGRYGYTF.

This clonotype was picked up many times. The genes are TRBV20-1 and TRBJ1-1; D remains ambiguous. This CDR3 has 12 amino acids. Deletions cut 6 bases from V and 3 bases from J, with 11 bases between. In germline, CDR1 is DFQATT, CDR2 SNEGSKA (reference sequence). CDR3 sequence reads: CSAKDRYTEAFF. As DNA, the CDR3 is TGCAGTGCCAAGGATCGGTACACTGAAGCTTTCTTT.

In this sample, this clonotype turned up a few times. The chain is built from TRBV20-1 and TRBJ1-1; D not certain. Trimming took off 6 bases at V and 1 base at J, with 18 bases between the two ends. Germline V CDR1 and CDR2: DFQATT, SNEGSKA (reference sequence). This CDR3 has 15 amino acids. This CDR3 is CSAPRGGKENTEAFF. CDR3 DNA sequence: TGCAGTGCCCCCCGAGGAGGGAAGGAGAACACTGAAGCTTTCTTT.